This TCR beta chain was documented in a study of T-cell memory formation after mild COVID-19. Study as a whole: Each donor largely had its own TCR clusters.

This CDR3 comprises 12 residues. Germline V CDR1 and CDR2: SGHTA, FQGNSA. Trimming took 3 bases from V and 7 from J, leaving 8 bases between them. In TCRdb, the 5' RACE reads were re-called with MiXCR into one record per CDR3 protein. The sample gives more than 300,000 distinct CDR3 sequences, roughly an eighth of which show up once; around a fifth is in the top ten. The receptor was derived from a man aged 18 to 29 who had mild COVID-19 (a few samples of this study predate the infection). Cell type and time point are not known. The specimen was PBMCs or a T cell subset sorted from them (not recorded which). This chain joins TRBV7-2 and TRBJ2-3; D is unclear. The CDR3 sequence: CASSLAAYTQYF. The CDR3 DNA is TGTGCCAGCAGCTTGGCGGCATATACGCAGTATTTT.